The text below deals with one T cell receptor beta chain. No antigen is known for it. No quality values exist for individual bases; no much larger clone is one base distant. Trimmed from V: 0 bases; trimmed from J: 15 bases; junction bases lacking a gene match: 8. CDR1 and CDR2 are drawn from the germline V gene: SGHRS, YFSETQ. Measured from the cysteine to the phenylalanine, the CDR3 is 13 residues long. Of the read, only the CDR3 DNA is kept; its 39 bases are in frame from base 1. The time point label for this specimen denotes: baseline before first vaccination. Vaccinee samples came from UK trials COV001 and COV002, including a single-blind randomized controlled phase 2/3 trial of AZD1222 (ChAdOx1 nCoV-19) in healthy adults. Trial participant PBMC samples were collected at day 0 and day 28 after the second dose for TCRbeta chain sequencing. The data are from a study of T cell responses to AZD1222 COVID-19 vaccine (dated by TCRdb to the early 2020s). In terms of the full investigation: AZD1222 recipients given second doses at about 4 weeks or at about 12 weeks were pooled, since spike-specific TCR depth and breadth were not found to differ between the two schedules. TCR sequencing covered approximately 230 trial participants: 207 given two doses of AZD1222 and 26 given two doses of MenACWY control vaccine. Trial participants were enrolled into age subgroups of 18-55, 56-69 and 70-plus years, which contained around 150, 28 and 57 TCR-sequenced participants, respectively. What the research found in general, with its limitations: Participants were mostly white British, with more females than males. The authors suggested clonal diversity may have been underestimated. Nearly half of unique spike-specific TCRs reportedly recognized epitopes outside regions mutated in the B.1.351 and B.1.1.7 variants. Because no day 14 peak-response samples were available, the repertoires could be characterized only after the peak T cell response. After two AZD1222 doses, both the breadth and the depth of spike-specific TCRs were significantly higher than at day 0 and than in MenACWY recipients. CD4 TCRs associated with the vaccine covered the entire spike protein, and the dominant responses were in regions 160-218 and 743-854. In the small 56-69-year group, the increase in depth fell short of significance, most likely because of low power. Only six AZD1222 recipients were SARS-CoV-2 seropositive at baseline, limiting conclusions about previously exposed vaccinees.

The CDR3 regions of human TCRbeta chains were analyzed by immunosequencing. For the original study's pipeline: TCRs in the repertoires were matched against a reference library of SARS-CoV-2-specific TCRs that had been generated with the MIRA antigen-specificity platform. Breadth was defined as the fraction of unique TCRs that were SARS-CoV-2-associated. Depth was defined as the fraction of total T cells that were SARS-CoV-2-associated. Using the MIRA data, every spike-specific TCR was mapped to the spike region that the TCR reacted to and assigned to either a CD4 or a CD8 class. Log10-transformed breadth and depth values were compared by one-way ANOVA with Sidak's multiple comparisons tests. This immuneACCESS table, as held by TCRdb, lists in-frame sequences with V and J called but not all clones. Of the missing ones, under half trace to an unresolved V gene in checked studies; the others have no known cause. D and trimming come from the DNA, and the V and J calls and clone size come from that table. For this sample the table gives over 100,000 clones, of which about 80% were detected only once. Roughly 9% of the sample comes from the top ten.

The source is an adult in good health. In this chain, TRBV5-1 is recombined with TRBJ2-1, with 8 junctional bases fitting TRBD2. The input for sequencing was peripheral blood, taken on day 0 of AZD1222 vaccination. In nucleotide form, the sequence is TGCGCCAGCAGCTTGGAGCTAGCGGGCCGGCGGTTCTTC. This yields the protein CASSLELAGRRFF.